The 23 T cell receptor beta chains below were found in one sample sequenced in a study of blood T cell repertoires in COVID-19. TCRdb keeps only in-frame clones here, not all; method: immunoSEQ multiplex PCR. The sample comprises 180,000 or so clones, approximately 80% of which are singletons, and 9.5% to 12% rests with the top ten. Sequences were obtained from PBMCs or T cells enriched from blood (not recorded which). The receptors derive from a man between 50 and 59 years old who had recovered from COVID-19.

The chain recombines TRBV2 with TRBJ1-1; D is uncertain. The ends were cut back, 7 bases at V and 1 base at J, with 7 bases in the middle. There are 12 residues in the CDR3. In germline, CDR1 is SNHLY, CDR2 FYNNEI. DNA of the CDR3: TGTGCCAGCAACTGGGCGAACACTGAAGCTTTCTTT. Translating it yields CASNWANTEAFF.

This chain links TRBV5-5 with TRBJ2-2; unclear D gene. Per germline, CDR1 SGHKS and CDR2 YYEKEE (reference sequence). This CDR3 has 13 residues. Trimming took off 2 bases at V and 6 bases at J, with 8 bases between the two ends. The chain's CDR3 is CASSLFEAGELFF. The CDR3 DNA is TGTGCCAGCAGCTTATTTGAGGCCGGGGAGCTGTTTTTT.

V usage is TRBV5-8 and J usage is TRBJ1-4; D might be TRBD1 (6 bases). The CDR3 sequence is 15 residues long. Trimming took 4 bases from V and 5 from J, leaving 15 bases between them. Germline CDR1 and CDR2: SGHTS and YDEGEE. The CDR3 loop reads CASSARTARNEKLFF. In DNA, the CDR3 is TGTGCCAGCAGCGCAAGGACAGCGAGGAATGAAAAACTGTTTTTT.

The chain recombines TRBV20-1 with TRBJ2-2; the match to TRBD2 covers 11 bases. Germline assignment: CDR1 DFQATT and CDR2 SNEGSKA (reference sequence). CDR3 size: 15 residues. With V trimmed by 3 bases and J by 5 bases, 5 bases remained unmatched. The chain's CDR3 is CSASLLAGGTGELFF. CDR3 bases: TGCAGTGCTAGTCTCCTAGCGGGAGGTACCGGGGAGCTGTTTTTT.

The genes are TRBV4-1 and TRBJ2-7; 9 bases align to TRBD1. V was pared by 0 bases and J by 3 bases, with 9 bases of the junction left unmatched. This CDR3 comprises 17 residues. CDR1 MGHRA and CDR2 YSYEKL come from the germline V gene. In DNA form, the CDR3 reads TGCGCCAGCAGCCAAGATCGGGCCTCGGGACAGGGCTACGAGCAGTACTTC. Its translation is CASSQDRASGQGYEQYF.

This chain joins TRBV19 and TRBJ2-5; 8 bases agree with TRBD1. Looked up from germline, CDR1 is LNHDA and CDR2 is SQIVND (reference sequence). V shed 4 bases, J shed 4 bases, and the junction held 14 bases outside the gene matches. The CDR3 totals 17 residues. The DNA of the CDR3 is TGTGCCAGTAGTACGACTCCTGGGGCCGGGACAGGAGAGACCCAGTACTTC. Its protein is CASSTTPGAGTGETQYF. Together with reference TRBV19 and TRBJ2-5, the CDR3 gives the full variable domain: DGGITQSPKYLFRKEGQNVTLSCEQNLNHDAMYWYRQDPGQGLRLIYYSQIVNDFQKGDIAEGYSVSREKKESFPLTVTSAQKNPTAFYLCASSTTPGAGTGETQYFGPGTRLLVL.

The rearrangement links TRBV6-5 to TRBJ1-5; D gene uncertain. Germline V gene lookup returns CDR1 MNHEY and CDR2 SVGAGI. The CDR3 loop spans 13 amino acids. V was clipped by 9 bases and J by 0 bases, with 9 bases between them. The CDR3 nucleotides are TGTGCCAGTACGACACATAGCAATCAGCCCCAGCATTTT. Protein sequence: CASTTHSNQPQHF.

V gene TRBV19 combines with J gene TRBJ1-4; D is possibly TRBD1 (6 bases). The V end was cut by 6 bases, the J end by 1 base, with 12 bases between. The CDR3 length is 15 residues. Per germline, CDR1 LNHDA and CDR2 SQIVND (reference sequence). CDR3 sequence reads: CASRGWTETNEKLFF. As DNA, the CDR3 is TGTGCCAGTAGGGGATGGACAGAAACTAATGAAAAACTGTTTTTT.

This clone was detected only once. The genes are TRBV21-1 and TRBJ1-3. TRBV21-1 is a pseudogene locus. CDR3 length equals 16 residues. Here the CDR3 DNA reads TGTGCCAGTTATCCTTACGGTAGGGAGGCTGGAAACACCATATATTTT. It specifies CASYPYGREAGNTIYF.

The table lists this clone with a count of one. V and J are TRBV4-1 and TRBJ2-3; maybe TRBD2 (5 bases). Trimming pared 2 bases from V and 5 bases from J, leaving 17 bases between. The CDR3 contains 16 residues. Looked up from germline, CDR1 is MGHRA and CDR2 is YSYEKL. The CDR3 sequence: CASSQSGQRRRDTQYF. CDR3 nucleotides: TGCGCCAGCAGCCAATCGGGCCAGCGGAGGAGAGATACGCAGTATTTT.

The sample holds a few counts of this clone. The chain has TRBV18 and TRBJ1-2; TRBD1 matches 11 bases. The CDR3 covers 16 residues. The J segment lost 1 base and the V segment lost 4 bases, leaving 5 bases of the junction unmatched. CDR1 and CDR2 from the germline V gene are KGHSH and LQKENI. The CDR3 protein is CASSRWTGGNNYGYTF. DNA for the CDR3: TGTGCCAGCTCACGCTGGACAGGGGGCAATAACTATGGCTACACCTTC.

This clone was counted a single time. The CDR3 loop reads CAISESRPMNTEAFF. CDR3 in DNA: TGTGCCATCAGTGAGTCGAGGCCGATGAACACTGAAGCTTTCTTT. The chain joins TRBV10-3 to TRBJ1-1; D unclear. CDR3 length equals 15 residues. Germline V gene sequence: CDR1 ENHRY, CDR2 SYGVKD. Trimming shortened V by 0 bases and J by 0 bases, and 8 bases separated the two germline ends.

On this clone itself: This sample also contains other DNA sequences that code for the same CDR3. The CDR3 nucleotides read TGTGCCAGCAGCTCGTCCGGGACAGGGTCCTACGAGCAGTACTTC. It encodes CASSSSGTGSYEQYF. The chain recombines TRBV5-6 with TRBJ2-7; 9 positions match TRBD1. CDR1 SGHDT and CDR2 YYEEEE come from the germline V gene. This CDR3 has 15 residues. V trimming: 3 bases; J trimming: 1 base; junction bases outside the gene matches: 5. The variable domain in full, with the rest retrieved from reference TRBV5-6 and TRBJ2-7, is DAGVTQSPTHLIKTRGQQVTLRCSPKSGHDTVSWYQQALGQGPQFIFQYYEEEERQRGNFPDRFSGHQFPNYSSELNVNALLLGDSALYLCASSSSGTGSYEQYFGPGTRLTVT.

The DNA for the CDR3 is TGTGCCAGCAGCCAAAAGCGGGAGAGGACTGGGGCCAACGTCCTGACTTTC. The encoded protein is CASSQKRERTGANVLTF. The chain recombines TRBV7-9 with TRBJ2-6, with 8 bases identical to TRBD2. The CDR3 consists of 17 residues. Germline CDR1 reads SEHNR; CDR2 reads FQNEAQ (reference sequence). J was trimmed by 2 bases and V by 5 bases; bases with no gene match: 8.

This CDR3 reads CASSKQGAGTGELFF. The CDR3 DNA is TGTGCCAGCAGCAAACAGGGGGCGGGCACCGGGGAGCTGTTTTTT. V usage is TRBV6-2 or TRBV6-3 and J usage is TRBJ2-2; TRBD1 agrees at 9 bases. The germline V gene encodes CDR1 MNHEY and CDR2 SVGEGT. V trimming: 6 bases; J trimming: 4 bases; junction bases outside the gene matches: 6. CDR3 length equals 15 residues.

The V gene is TRBV29-1, the J gene TRBJ1-3; 11 bases line up with TRBD1. Per germline, CDR1 SQVTM and CDR2 ANQGSEA. V lost 6 bases to trimming and J lost 1 base; unmatched junction nucleotides: 2. The length of the CDR3 is 14 residues. The CDR3 reads CSVGQGASGNTIYF. The CDR3 coding sequence is TGCAGCGTCGGACAGGGGGCGTCTGGAAACACCATATATTTT. The full variable domain, in which reference TRBV29-1 and TRBJ1-3 provide the parts outside the CDR3, is SAVISQKPSRDICQRGTSLTIQCQVDSQVTMMFWYRQQPGQSLTLIATANQGSEATYESGFVIDKFPISRPNLTFSTLTVSNMSPEDSSIYLCSVGQGASGNTIYFGEGSWLTVV.

The chain employs TRBV7-9 and TRBJ2-5; a weak D match, TRBD1 (6 bases). Germline V gene sequence: CDR1 SEHNR, CDR2 FQNEAQ (reference sequence). The CDR3 spans 15 residues. Trimming removed 5 bases from V and 3 bases from J, with 16 bases in between. Written as DNA, the CDR3 is TGTGCCAGCAGCCCCCCCCTGGACAGAAAAGAGACCCAGTACTTC. Protein: CASSPPLDRKETQYF.

This clone was recorded a few times. The V and J genes are TRBV7-9 and TRBJ2-1; 14 nucleotides align to TRBD2. This CDR3 has 15 amino acids. V was pared by 11 bases and J by 6 bases, with 9 bases of the junction left unmatched. Germline V CDR1 and CDR2: SEHNR, FQNEAQ (reference sequence). The CDR3 DNA reads as TGTGCCGTACCGGGGGGGACTAGCGGGAGCAATGAGCAGTTCTTC. Encoded protein: CAVPGGTSGSNEQFF.

This clone was seen only once. The chain carries TRBV5-1 and TRBJ2-7; 9 bases agree with TRBD2. The CDR3 has 15 amino acids. Germline trimming cut 5 bases from V and 6 bases from J; bases unmatched to any gene: 12. The V gene's germline CDR1 is SGHRS and CDR2 YFSETQ. CDR3 coding DNA: TGCGCCAGCAGTTTAGCGGGAGTGAACCCTCGCGAGCAGTACTTC. Protein: CASSLAGVNPREQYF. The full variable domain, rest sourced from reference TRBV5-1 and TRBJ2-7, is KAGVTQTPRYLIKTRGQQVTLSCSPISGHRSVSWYQQTPGQGLQFLFEYFSETQRNKGNFPGRFSGRQFSNSRSEMNVSTLELGDSALYLCASSLAGVNPREQYFGPGTRLTVT.

The CDR3 DNA follows: TGTGCCAGCAGCTTAGGCCCAGTGAGCAATCAGCCCCAGCATTTT. Amino acid sequence: CASSLGPVSNQPQHF. The chain is built from TRBV7-2 and TRBJ1-5; no definite D call. This CDR3 is 15 amino acids long. Trimming shortened V by 1 base and J by 1 base, and 8 bases separated the two germline ends. CDR1 is SGHTA and CDR2 is FQGNSA in the germline V gene. The full variable domain, in which reference TRBV7-2 and TRBJ1-5 provide the parts outside the CDR3, is GAGVSQSPSNKVTEKGKDVELRCDPISGHTALYWYRQSLGQGLEFLIYFQGNSAPDKSGLPSDRFSAERTGGSVSTLTIQRTQQEDSAVYLCASSLGPVSNQPQHFGDGTRLSIL.

The chain has TRBV28 and TRBJ1-6; D might be TRBD1 (6 bases). V lost 4 bases and J lost 18, with 13 bases in between. Germline V gives CDR1 MDHEN, CDR2 SYDVKM. CDR3 size: 11 residues. CDR3 DNA sequence: TGTGCCAGCAGTTCCCAGGGGCTCCGCCACTTT. Protein sequence: CASSSQGLRHF.

In its sample, this clone was seen once. The J gene is TRBJ2-2, the V gene TRBV28; 8 bases align to TRBD2. V trimming: 6 bases; J trimming: 3 bases; junction bases outside the gene matches: 9. This CDR3 is 16 amino acids long. Germline loops: CDR1 MDHEN, CDR2 SYDVKM. The CDR3 reads CASRQSGSRHTGELFF. The CDR3 coding sequence is TGTGCCAGCAGACAGAGCGGGAGTCGGCACACCGGGGAGCTGTTTTTT.

The chain uses TRBV10-3 and TRBJ2-5, with 7 bases fitting TRBD2. The CDR3 sequence is 15 residues long. Germline-derived CDR1 and CDR2 are ENHRY and SYGVKD. V lost 3 bases, J lost 4 bases, and 8 bases stayed unmatched. CDR3 sequence reads: CAISDIRTGGETQYF. DNA for the CDR3: TGTGCCATCAGTGACATAAGGACGGGAGGAGAGACCCAGTACTTC.